This T cell receptor beta chain stems from a study of long-term antiretroviral therapy in people with HIV. The overall study: The 2015 immediate-ART recommendation was preceded by the earliest samples by about a decade.

Version v3.0 of the immunoSEQ assay was performed at survey level. Profiling relied on immunoSEQ multiplex PCR, and the TCRdb table lists in-frame clones only, not all of them. The sample lists about 37,000 clones; 83% were seen once. The V end was cut by 5 bases, the J end by 6 bases, with 17 bases between. The CDR3 is 15 amino acids. Germline V gives CDR1 SGHTA, CDR2 FQGNSA. About this clone itself: Its specificity is unknown.

Points from the study as a whole: Blood sampling spanned 2004 to 2017, possibly under older ART regimens.

This TCR was sampled from a man in his late teens or twenties with HIV. The chain links TRBV7-2 to TRBJ2-1; a weak D match, TRBD2 (5 bases). This specimen consisted of unsorted PBMCs, obtained 1 year after starting antiretroviral therapy. CDR3 DNA: TGTGCCAGCAGCCCTAGCCGGGGAACTTCCAATGAGCAGTTCTTC. Translated: CASSPSRGTSNEQFF.